These T cell receptor beta chains were read from a single sample in a study of lymphopenia after photon versus proton radiotherapy. Profiling relied on immunoSEQ multiplex PCR, and the TCRdb table lists in-frame clones only, not all of them. The data hold 25,000 to 35,000 clones, with roughly 89% observed a single time. The source was peripheral blood, collected from a patient treated with proton-based radiotherapy. These receptors were taken from an older woman with cholangiocarcinoma. Some clones in this sample may be carry-over from other donors' samples. Both conserved end residues are part of each CDR3. The order of the fields is D gene, J gene, V gene, CDR3 length, clone size, CDR3 protein, CDR3 DNA. D genes are given only for firm matches. Rows give clone size only sometimes, using once, few, many, or a class for an expanded clone.

NA TRBJ1-1 TRBV6-6 15 NA CASSYSGVPNTEAFF TGTGCCAGCAGTTACTCAGGGGTTCCGAACACTGAAGCTTTCTTT
TRBD2 TRBJ2-1 TRBV9 15 NA CASSVALAGVGEQFF TGTGCCAGCAGCGTAGCGCTAGCGGGAGTAGGTGAGCAGTTCTTC
NA TRBJ2-3 TRBV30 13 NA CAWSSGRGDTQYF TGTGCCTGGAGTTCGGGCCGAGGAGATACGCAGTATTTT
NA TRBJ2-3 TRBV11-2 14 NA CASSLGRSTDTQYF TGTGCCAGCAGCTTGGGCAGGAGCACAGATACGCAGTATTTT
NA TRBJ2-3 TRBV5-5 16 NA CASSLVHLSSTDTQYF TGTGCCAGCAGCTTGGTTCACCTAAGTAGCACAGATACGCAGTATTTT
NA TRBJ2-7 TRBV7-9 15 NA CASSLAPSVSYEQYF TGTGCCAGCAGCTTAGCCCCTAGCGTATCCTACGAGCAGTACTTC
NA TRBJ2-3 TRBV5-5 13 NA CASSLGWRDTQYF TGTGCCAGCAGCTTGGGATGGCGAGATACGCAGTATTTT
TRBD2 TRBJ2-7 TRBV5-1 17 NA CASSWGPWTSDSYEQYF TGCGCCAGCAGCTGGGGGCCGTGGACTAGCGACTCCTACGAGCAGTACTTC
TRBD2 TRBJ2-5 TRBV7-2 14 NA CASSLTSVQETQYF TGTGCCAGCAGCTTGACTAGCGTCCAAGAGACCCAGTACTTC
NA TRBJ1-2 TRBV13 14 NA CASSSFSSGYGYTF TGTGCCAGCAGCTCATTCTCCTCGGGGTATGGCTACACCTTC
TRBD2 TRBJ2-3 TRBV7-6 16 NA CASSLLAGGPTDTQYF TGTGCCAGCAGCCTACTAGCGGGGGGGCCTACAGATACGCAGTATTTT
NA TRBJ1-5 TRBV19 16 NA CASSLKTGVGNQPQHF TGTGCCAGTAGTTTAAAGACGGGGGTGGGCAATCAGCCCCAGCATTTT
NA TRBJ1-5 TRBV4-2 15 NA CASSRAGDSNQPQHF TGTGCCAGCAGCCGGGCTGGGGATAGCAATCAGCCCCAGCATTTT
TRBD2 TRBJ2-3 TRBV9 15 NA CASSSRSGITDTQYF TGTGCCAGCAGCTCCCGTAGCGGGATAACAGATACGCAGTATTTT
NA TRBJ2-7 TRBV29-1 12 NA CSVGGTLYEQYF TGCAGCGTTGGCGGGACCCTATACGAGCAGTACTTC
NA TRBJ2-3 TRBV5-4 14 few CASSFYRDADTQYF TGTGCCAGCAGCTTTTACAGGGATGCAGATACGCAGTATTTT
NA TRBJ1-4 TRBV5-4 15 NA CASSPGGPGDEKLFF TGTGCCAGCAGCCCGGGGGGCCCTGGGGATGAAAAACTGTTTTTT
NA TRBJ2-2 TRBV7-9 12 NA CASSYNTGELFF TGTGCCAGCAGCTATAACACCGGGGAGCTGTTTTTT
TRBD2 TRBJ2-1 TRBV9 15 few CASSATGLAGFEQFF TGTGCCAGCAGCGCCACGGGACTAGCGGGGTTTGAGCAGTTCTTC
NA TRBJ2-7 TRBV4-3 15 NA CASSQESGLGAVQYF TGCGCCAGCAGCCAAGAATCGGGGTTGGGCGCGGTGCAGTACTTC
TRBD2 TRBJ2-3 TRBV11-2 15 NA CASSISGRPSYTQYF TGTGCCAGCAGCATTAGCGGGAGGCCTAGTTATACGCAGTATTTT
NA TRBJ2-3 TRBV7-2 15 NA CASSLANVPTDTQYF TGTGCCAGCAGCTTAGCGAATGTCCCCACAGATACGCAGTATTTT
TRBD2 TRBJ2-3 TRBV5-1 14 NA CASSSSGGTDTQYF TGCGCCAGCAGCTCTAGCGGGGGGACAGATACGCAGTATTTT
NA TRBJ2-7 TRBV7-6 15 once CASSLMDGSLYEQYF TGTGCCAGCAGCCTAATGGACGGGAGTCTGTACGAGCAGTACTTC
NA TRBJ2-5 TRBV5-5 13 NA CASSLAAQETQYF TGTGCCAGCAGCTTGGCCGCCCAAGAGACCCAGTACTTC
NA TRBJ2-5 TRBV5-1 12 NA CASKASQETQYF TGCGCCAGCAAGGCCTCTCAAGAGACCCAGTACTTC
NA TRBJ2-7 TRBV6-5 16 NA CASSYPRDLRSYEQYF TGTGCCAGCAGTTACCCTAGGGACCTCCGCTCCTACGAGCAGTACTTC
NA TRBJ1-6 TRBV19 16 NA CASSPRSRTYNSPLHF TGTGCCAGTAGCCCTCGCTCCCGGACGTATAATTCACCCCTCCACTTT
NA TRBJ2-6 TRBV27 15 NA CASRTVSSGANVLTF TGTGCCAGCAGGACAGTTAGCTCTGGGGCCAACGTCCTGACTTTC
TRBD1 TRBJ1-1 TRBV19 16 NA CASSIVTGGGANEAFF TGTGCCAGTAGTATAGTCACAGGGGGCGGAGCGAACGAAGCTTTCTTT
TRBD2 TRBJ2-5 TRBV2 14 NA CASSVSGGGETQYF TGTGCCAGCAGTGTCTCGGGAGGAGGAGAGACCCAGTACTTC
TRBD2 TRBJ2-5 TRBV27 16 NA CASSPGLAGVLETQYF TGTGCCAGCAGTCCGGGACTAGCGGGGGTTCTCGAGACCCAGTACTTC
TRBD1 TRBJ2-3 TRBV6-1 15 NA CASNRQGQAKDTQYF TGTGCCAGCAACCGCCAGGGACAGGCAAAAGATACGCAGTATTTT
NA TRBJ2-6 TRBV6-6 14 NA CASRDRSGANVLTF TGTGCCAGCAGGGACCGCTCTGGGGCCAACGTCCTGACTTTC
NA TRBJ2-7 TRBV10-2 13 few CASSAGSYYEQYF TGCGCCAGCAGTGCGGGCAGCTACTACGAGCAGTACTTC
NA TRBJ2-5 TRBV7-7 14 NA CASRSTPGQETQYF TGTGCCAGCAGGTCCACCCCGGGGCAAGAGACCCAGTACTTC
NA TRBJ1-3 TRBV18 16 NA CASSPMGVRTGNTIYF TGTGCCAGCTCACCAATGGGAGTCCGGACTGGAAACACCATATATTTT
NA TRBJ1-1 TRBV29-1 14 NA CSVVQVGLNTEAFF TGCAGCGTTGTACAGGTGGGCCTGAACACTGAAGCTTTCTTT
NA TRBJ2-5 TRBV19 13 NA CASSRGMWETQYF TGTGCCAGTAGTAGGGGAATGTGGGAGACCCAGTACTTC
NA TRBJ2-5 TRBV7-2 14 once CASSFTSYQETQYF TGTGCCAGCAGCTTTACGAGTTACCAAGAGACCCAGTACTTC
TRBD1 TRBJ2-4 TRBV23-1 16 NA CASTLDRVLAKNIQYF TGCGCCAGCACGTTGGACAGGGTCCTAGCCAAAAACATTCAGTACTTC